The 23 T cell receptor beta chains presented below share a single source sample, sequenced in a study of early T cells in non-severe SARS-CoV-2 infection. TCRdb itself ran the 5' RACE reads through MiXCR, one entry per CDR3 protein. This sample carries about 71,000 distinct CDR3 sequences, around 15% of them seen once, and the ten largest clones take over 12%. What was sequenced was whole blood. The receptors shown here come from an adult who was a healthcare worker with PCR-confirmed SARS-CoV-2 infection or an uninfected control (not recorded which).

This clonotype was counted at least ten times. The rearrangement uses TRBV10-3 and TRBJ2-1; 8 positions match TRBD1. From germline, CDR1 is ENHRY and CDR2 SYGVKD. J was trimmed by 5 bases and V by 3 bases; bases with no gene match: 6. There are 15 residues in the CDR3. CDR3 bases: TGTGCCATCAGTGAAGGACAGGGCGAGGACAATGAGCAGTTCTTC. Translated: CAISEGQGEDNEQFF.

This clonotype was seen repeatedly, ten times or more. The chain couples TRBV12-3 or TRBV12-4 to TRBJ2-5; D not certain. The CDR3 has 16 amino acids. The V end was cut by 7 bases, the J end by 4 bases, with 22 bases between. The chain's CDR3 is CASTASPDSWGETQYF. CDR3 coding DNA: TGTGCCAGCACCGCAAGTCCCGATTCTTGGGGAGAGACCCAGTACTTC.

This clonotype was counted only a few times. The rearrangement uses TRBV6-5 and TRBJ1-1, with D unclear. Germline CDR1 reads MNHEY; CDR2 reads SVGAGI. Trimming took 7 bases from V and 1 from J, leaving 13 bases between them. The CDR3 consists of 14 residues. CDR3 nucleotide sequence: TGTGCCAGCAACTCAGACGGGGAGAACACTGAAGCTTTCTTT. It translates to CASNSDGENTEAFF.

This clonotype was counted between two and nine times. This rearrangement joins TRBV29-1 to TRBJ1-1; unclear D gene. The CDR3 has 12 residues. The germline CDR1 and CDR2 sequences are SQVTM and ANQGSEA. Trimming took off 7 bases at V and 0 bases at J, with 9 bases between the two ends. CDR3: CSADDLNTEAFF. The DNA for the CDR3 is TGCAGCGCCGACGATTTGAACACTGAAGCTTTCTTT.

This clonotype has a count of ten or more. The V and J genes are TRBV5-5 and TRBJ1-1; D is ambiguous. Trimming left V 3 bases short and J 6 bases short, with 15 bases between. The CDR3 totals 14 residues. Germline V gives CDR1 SGHKS, CDR2 YYEKEE (reference sequence). This CDR3 is CASSSDLHRAEAFF. The CDR3 DNA reads as TGTGCCAGCAGCTCGGACCTACATCGAGCTGAAGCTTTCTTT.

This clonotype was seen a handful of times. The chain uses TRBV28 and TRBJ1-3; D unclear. CDR3 size: 14 residues. V was clipped by 4 bases and J by 6 bases, with 13 bases between them. Germline CDR1 reads MDHEN; CDR2 reads SYDVKM. The CDR3 sequence: CASSSGSLENTIYF. As DNA, the CDR3 is TGTGCCAGCAGTTCTGGGTCCCTGGAAAACACCATATATTTT.

The rearrangement uses TRBV29-1 and TRBJ1-3; a weak D match, TRBD1 (6 bases). The CDR3 is 15 residues long. Trimming stripped 6 bases from V and 0 bases from J, with 15 bases between. Looked up from germline, CDR1 is SQVTM and CDR2 is ANQGSEA. DNA of the CDR3: TGCAGCGTGGGGGACAAATTCAACTCTGGAAACACCATATATTTT. Translation: CSVGDKFNSGNTIYF.

As to this clonotype: One end of the junction fails to match germline, which may point to a read error. V gene TRBV3-1 combines with J gene TRBJ2-1, with D possibly TRBD2 on 5 matching bases. The germline V gene has CDR1 LGHDT and CDR2 YNNKEL (reference sequence). The length of the CDR3 is 14 residues. CDR3 amino acids: CANSPDYAGNEQFF. CDR3 DNA sequence: TGTGCCAACAGCCCCGACTACGCTGGCAATGAGCAGTTCTTC.

This clonotype was picked up a small number of times. The rearrangement links TRBV9 to TRBJ1-1; D gene uncertain. Trimming cost V 3 bases and J 4 bases, with 16 bases left between them. This CDR3 is 15 amino acids long. CDR1 and CDR2 (germline): SGDLS, YYNGEE. Here the CDR3 DNA reads TGTGCCAGCAGCGCCCAGATTATCGACGGCACTGAAGCTTTCTTT. Translated, it gives CASSAQIIDGTEAFF. Filled out from reference TRBV9 and TRBJ1-1, the complete variable domain reads DSGVTQTPKHLITATGQRVTLRCSPRSGDLSVYWYQQSLDQGLQFLIQYYNGEERAKGNILERFSAQQFPDLHSELNLSSLELGDSALYFCASSAQIIDGTEAFFGQGTRLTVV.

The chain carries TRBV6-2 or TRBV6-3 and TRBJ2-7; TRBD2 matches 7 bases. Germline V gene lookup returns CDR1 MNHEY and CDR2 SVGEGT. V trimming: 6 bases; J trimming: 2 bases; junction bases outside the gene matches: 10. The length of the CDR3 is 15 residues. The CDR3 DNA reads as TGTGCCAGCAGGCGTACTAGCGACATTGCCTACGAGCAGTACTTC. This translates into CASRRTSDIAYEQYF.

In this sample, this clonotype turned up a few times. Here the CDR3 DNA reads TGTGCCAGCAGTTTATTTAGAGCGTCCGAGCAGTACTTC. Amino acids: CASSLFRASEQYF. The genes are TRBV27 and TRBJ2-7, with D unresolved. Germline V lookup: CDR1 MNHEY, CDR2 SMNVEV (reference sequence). The CDR3 is 13 amino acids. Between the trimmed V and J ends, which lost 1 base and 6 bases, there was a span of 10 bases.

This clonotype was seen a handful of times. J is TRBJ2-7 and V is TRBV20-1, with unresolved D. Trimming took off 4 bases at V and 4 bases at J, with 14 bases between the two ends. CDR3 length: 13 amino acids. Germline CDR1 DFQATT, CDR2 SNEGSKA (reference sequence). CDR3 sequence: CSAIDLPRYEQYF. The CDR3 DNA sequence: TGCAGTGCTATAGATCTCCCCCGTTACGAGCAGTACTTC.

The chain couples TRBV6-2 or TRBV6-3 to TRBJ1-2; D remains ambiguous. This CDR3 is 18 amino acids long. In germline, CDR1 is MNHEY, CDR2 SVGEGT. Trimming took off 2 bases at V and 6 bases at J, with 25 bases between the two ends. For the CDR3, the DNA is TGTGCCAGCAGTTACGATGTGTACAAGGGCCAGGAGGTTAATGGCTACACCTTC. Translating it yields CASSYDVYKGQEVNGYTF.

The table lists this clonotype with a few counts. CDR3 amino acids: CASSFWGGVSTDTQYF. In nucleotides, the CDR3 is TGTGCCAGCAGTTTTTGGGGGGGAGTGAGCACAGATACGCAGTATTTT. V gene TRBV12-3 or TRBV12-4 combines with J gene TRBJ2-3; 7 positions agree with TRBD2. Trimming took 3 bases from V and 0 from J; bases not matched to a gene: 6. The CDR3 consists of 16 residues.

This clonotype has only a few counts. The rearrangement uses TRBV19 and TRBJ1-2; D is unclear. CDR3 size: 11 residues. V lost 10 bases to trimming and J lost 4 bases, with 10 bases between them. The germline CDR1 and CDR2 sequences are LNHDA and SQIVND (reference sequence). CDR3 DNA sequence: TGTGCCACCCGGGCCTCCTATGGCTACACCTTC. Translated: CATRASYGYTF.

CDR3: CASSLGFYEQYF. CDR3 nucleotide sequence: TGTGCCAGCAGTTTGGGCTTTTACGAGCAGTACTTC. The chain employs TRBV28 and TRBJ2-7; no firm D call. The V and J ends lost 3 bases and 4 bases respectively, with 7 bases between them. The CDR3 is 12 amino acids. From germline, CDR1 is MDHEN and CDR2 SYDVKM.

At least ten counts were recorded for this clonotype. The chain employs TRBV10-3 and TRBJ2-1; D gene ambiguous. CDR3 size: 15 residues. Germline CDR1 reads ENHRY; CDR2 reads SYGVKD. Trimming took 0 bases from V and 3 from J, leaving 9 bases between them. The CDR3 DNA reads as TGTGCCATCAGTGAGTCAGTACCCGACTACAATGAGCAGTTCTTC. Its protein is CAISESVPDYNEQFF.

The rearrangement uses TRBV5-1 and TRBJ2-7; D possibly corresponds to TRBD1 (5 bases). Trimming left V 0 bases short and J 1 base short, with 5 bases between. This CDR3 is 13 amino acids long. CDR1 and CDR2 from the germline V gene are SGHRS and YFSETQ. This CDR3 reads CASSLAGSYEQYF. In nucleotides, the CDR3 is TGCGCCAGCAGCTTGGCAGGGTCCTACGAGCAGTACTTC.

The rearrangement joins TRBV5-1 to TRBJ2-2; D remains ambiguous. Germline V lookup: CDR1 SGHRS, CDR2 YFSETQ. The V and J ends lost 1 base and 6 bases respectively, with 7 bases between them. CDR3 size: 13 residues. Here the CDR3 reads CASSLRKAGELFF. CDR3 DNA sequence: TGCGCCAGCAGCTTGAGGAAGGCCGGGGAGCTGTTTTTT.

Only a few counts were recorded for this clonotype. The rearrangement joins TRBV18 to TRBJ1-4; 9 nucleotides agree with TRBD1. Trimming removed 0 bases from V and 7 bases from J; junction bases left unmatched: 3. The germline CDR1 and CDR2 sequences are KGHSH and LQKENI. This CDR3 spans 15 amino acids. The CDR3 region has the DNA TGTGCCAGCTCACCACCATCGGGACAGGGTGAAAAACTGTTTTTT. Its translation: CASSPPSGQGEKLFF.

This clonotype came up a few times. The V and J genes are TRBV9 and TRBJ2-1; 13 bases match TRBD2. Germline CDR1 SGDLS, CDR2 YYNGEE. The CDR3 spans 15 residues. V dropped 4 bases and J dropped 11; count of bases not matched to a gene: 9. CDR3 in amino acids: CASSIRLAGGDKQFF. DNA of the CDR3: TGTGCCAGCAGCATCAGACTAGCGGGGGGTGATAAGCAGTTCTTC.

This clonotype was seen a few times. CDR3 bases: TGTGCCAGCAGTCCTATGGGGCCGCTCCATGAGCAGTTCTTC. Translated: CASSPMGPLHEQFF. The chain has TRBV25-1 and TRBJ2-1, with D possibly being TRBD1 (5 bases). Trimming removed 5 bases at V and 8 bases at J, with 16 bases between. The CDR3 totals 14 residues. Germline V gives CDR1 MGHDK, CDR2 SYGVNS.

V usage is TRBV2 and J usage is TRBJ2-1; TRBD2 agrees at 7 bases. Trimming cost V 4 bases and J 4 bases; bases outside gene matches: 4. CDR1 is SNHLY and CDR2 is FYNNEI in the germline V gene. The CDR3 covers 14 residues. CDR3 DNA sequence: TGTGCCAGCAGTGGCGGGCGGGGGTACAATGAGCAGTTCTTC. This gives the protein CASSGGRGYNEQFF.